The sequence of this T cell receptor beta chain was determined in a study of radiotherapy plus CTLA-4 blockade in lung cancer. Study as a whole: For around 18% of patients, objective responses occurred, and approximately 31% had disease control. Study conclusions and caveats: Reports state that early shifts in blood T cell clones, with interferon-beta, best predicted response. Among blood TCR repertoires after radiotherapy plus ipilimumab, tumor-derived clones expanded.

The CDR3 runs 15 residues. V was clipped by 5 bases and J by 1 base; unmatched bases: 5. CDR1 and CDR2 (germline): KGHSH, LQKENI. In chemo-refractory metastatic non-small-cell lung cancer, patients got ipilimumab CTLA-4 blockade together with focal radiation. A remark on this clone: Its cognate antigen is unknown. The sample holds other DNA sequences that translate to the same CDR3.

Assay used: immunoSEQ multiplex PCR; TCRdb lists only in-frame clones, some missing. The table lists fewer than 40,000 clones, less than 75% of them singletons. The chain has TRBV18 and TRBJ1-5; TRBD1 matches 7 bases. Here the sequenced sample was peripheral blood, taken from a patient treated with radiotherapy plus ipilimumab. The clonotype originates from a human donor with non-small cell lung cancer whose response to radiotherapy plus ipilimumab could not be evaluated. The CDR3 spells CASSEGAGSNQPQHF. The CDR3 nucleotides are TGTGCCAGCTCAGAGGGGGCGGGCAGCAATCAGCCCCAGCATTTT.